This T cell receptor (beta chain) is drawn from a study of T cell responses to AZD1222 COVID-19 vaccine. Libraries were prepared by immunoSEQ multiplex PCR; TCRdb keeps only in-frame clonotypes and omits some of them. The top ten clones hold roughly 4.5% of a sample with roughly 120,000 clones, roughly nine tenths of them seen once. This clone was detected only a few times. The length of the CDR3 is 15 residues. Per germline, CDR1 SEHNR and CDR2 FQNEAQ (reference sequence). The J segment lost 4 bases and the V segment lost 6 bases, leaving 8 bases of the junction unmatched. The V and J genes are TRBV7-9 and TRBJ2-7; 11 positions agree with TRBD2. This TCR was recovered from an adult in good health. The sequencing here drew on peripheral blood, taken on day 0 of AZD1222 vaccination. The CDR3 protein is CASSPTSGRSYEQYF. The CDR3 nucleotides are TGTGCCAGCAGTCCCACTAGCGGGAGATCGTACGAGCAGTACTTC. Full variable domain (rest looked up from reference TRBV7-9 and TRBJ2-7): DTGVSQNPRHKITKRGQNVTFRCDPISEHNRLYWYRQTLGQGPEFLTYFQNEAQLEKSRLLSDRFSAERPKGSFSTLEIQRTEQGDSAMYLCASSPTSGRSYEQYFGPGTRLTVT.